This note documents a single T cell receptor (beta chain) sequence. Per the original data handling: Using reference gene primer amplification, nucleated cell counts were estimated. Data came from immunoSEQ multiplex PCR; TCRdb stores just in-frame clones and leaves some out. V and J calls plus clone size are reproduced from that table; the DNA served to infer D and trimming. The sample includes about 91,000 clones, almost 90% of them seen just once. With 5 bases removed from V and 18 bases from J, the gap between germline ends came to 17 bases. Looked up from germline, CDR1 is MNHEY and CDR2 is SVGEGT. The CDR3 runs to 12 residues. The sample belongs to a study of blood T cell repertoires in COVID-19. About the study: Samples of COVID-19 (acute and convalescent) were obtained from the United States, Italy and Spain. Sample material is recorded as cDNA or gDNA derived from T cells, B-cell-depleted T cells, or PBMCs.

The sequence came from a woman in her 70s with acute or convalescent COVID-19. Sequencing input: peripheral blood. The gene calls are TRBV6-2 or TRBV6-3 and TRBJ1-6; D remains ambiguous. The CDR3 region is CASSQWESGRHF. The CDR3 nucleotides read TGTGCCAGCAGTCAATGGGAGAGCGGGCGCCACTTT.